The 9 T cell receptor beta chains below come from one sample, sequenced in a study of T cells in Graves' hyperthyroidism and ophthalmopathy. The investigators amplified TCR beta CDR3 regions from RNA transcripts. The TCR CDR3 first-round RT-PCR relied on the HTBI primer set. TCRdb re-analysed the multiplex PCR reads in MiXCR, keeping a single row per CDR3 protein. Among fewer than 750,000 distinct CDR3 sequences listed, 13% to 15% were seen once. The sample comprised blood. Receptors originate from a woman between 45 and 60 years old with Graves' ophthalmopathy.

The V gene is TRBV5-8, the J gene TRBJ1-6, with TRBD1 matching 8 bases. Germline values: CDR1 SGHTS, CDR2 YDEGEE. CDR3 length: 15 residues. V dropped 3 bases and J dropped 5; count of bases not matched to a gene: 4. CDR3 in DNA: TGTGCCAGCAGCTGGGGACAGGTGGATAATTCACCCCTCCACTTT. Amino acids: CASSWGQVDNSPLHF.

The CDR3: CASSLGSEISYEQYF. In DNA, the CDR3 is TGTGCCAGCAGCTTGGGAAGCGAGATATCCTACGAGCAGTACTTC. The rearrangement joins TRBV5-4 to TRBJ2-7, with D hard to call. Germline assignment: CDR1 SGHNT and CDR2 YYREEE (reference sequence). This CDR3 is 15 amino acids long. V was cut by 0 bases and J by 1 base, with 11 bases left in between.

This clonotype has ten or more counts. The chain combines TRBV11-2 with TRBJ1-2; D is unclear. CDR1 and CDR2 (germline): SGHAT, FQNNGV. This CDR3 is 15 amino acids long. V was trimmed by 4 bases and J by 1 base, leaving 13 bases between them. CDR3 sequence: CASSSLLGVNYGYTF. The CDR3 DNA sequence: TGTGCCAGCAGCTCCCTGCTAGGAGTTAACTATGGCTACACCTTC.

This clonotype occurred many times. The chain joins TRBV6-1 to TRBJ2-1, with TRBD1 matching over 9 bases. Germline CDR1 and CDR2: MNHNS and SASEGT. The junction had 12 bases not matched to a gene; V was cut back by 6 bases and J by 6 bases. The CDR3 is 16 residues long. The CDR3, as DNA: TGTGCCAGCAGCCAGACTCCGGGACAGGGAATCAATGAGCAGTTCTTC. Its translation is CASSQTPGQGINEQFF.

The chain uses TRBV6-1 and TRBJ2-5; 9 bases map to TRBD1. The CDR3 has 13 residues. Germline V lookup: CDR1 MNHNS, CDR2 SASEGT. V was clipped by 7 bases and J by 5 bases; unmatched bases: 5. CDR3 sequence: CASNTGGKETQYF. The CDR3 DNA sequence: TGTGCCAGCAATACAGGGGGCAAGGAGACCCAGTACTTC.

The chain recombines TRBV10-3 with TRBJ1-4, with D possibly matching TRBD1 (5 bases). The CDR3 runs 13 residues. The germline gives CDR1 ENHRY, CDR2 SYGVKD. V was shortened by 10 bases and J by 8 bases, with 17 bases between the two germline ends. CDR3 DNA sequence: TGTGCCACCAGACAGCGCGATGGGGAAAAACTGTTTTTT. Translated, it gives CATRQRDGEKLFF.

This clonotype was observed a handful of times. The J gene is TRBJ2-3, the V gene TRBV9; D ambiguous. Germline CDR1 reads SGDLS; CDR2 reads YYNGEE. Trimming left V 0 bases short and J 2 bases short, with 7 bases between. The CDR3 totals 14 residues. In DNA, the CDR3 is TGTGCCAGCAGCGTAGAAGCCCACACAGATACGCAGTATTTT. This codes for CASSVEAHTDTQYF.

This clonotype has a count of ten or more. The V and J genes are TRBV19 and TRBJ1-1; D possibly corresponds to TRBD1 (5 bases). Germline CDR1 reads LNHDA; CDR2 reads SQIVND (reference sequence). The CDR3 length is 14 residues. Trimming left V 2 bases short and J 1 base short, with 8 bases between. As DNA, the CDR3 is TGTGCCAGTAGTATACAGGGATCGAACACTGAAGCTTTCTTT. Translation: CASSIQGSNTEAFF.

This chain uses TRBV30 with TRBJ1-6; 9 bases map to TRBD1. The germline gives CDR1 GTSNPN, CDR2 SVGIG (reference sequence). V lost 0 bases, J lost 10 bases, and 13 bases stayed unmatched. There are 17 residues in the CDR3. The CDR3 protein is CAWSVRDRASYYSPLHF. For the CDR3, the DNA is TGTGCCTGGAGTGTACGGGACAGGGCTAGTTATTACTCACCCCTCCACTTT.